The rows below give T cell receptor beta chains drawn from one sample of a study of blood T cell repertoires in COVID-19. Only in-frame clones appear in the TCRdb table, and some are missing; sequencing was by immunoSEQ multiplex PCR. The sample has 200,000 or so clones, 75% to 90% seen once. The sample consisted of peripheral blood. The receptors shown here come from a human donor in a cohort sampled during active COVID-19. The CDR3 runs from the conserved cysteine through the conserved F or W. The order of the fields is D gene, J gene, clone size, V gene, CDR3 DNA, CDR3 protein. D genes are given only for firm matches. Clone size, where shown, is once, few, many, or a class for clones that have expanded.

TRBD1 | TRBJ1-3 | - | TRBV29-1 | TGCAGCGTTGAAGATGGGCAGGGGGTATATGGAAACACCATATATTTT | CSVEDGQGVYGNTIYF
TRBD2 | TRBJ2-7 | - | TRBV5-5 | TGTGCCAGCAGCTCGGGACTAGCCCACTACGAGCAGTACTTC | CASSSGLAHYEQYF
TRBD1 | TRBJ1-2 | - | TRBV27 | TGTGCCAGCAGCTCATATCCCGGACAGGGGGCTACCTATGGCTACACCTTC | CASSSYPGQGATYGYTF
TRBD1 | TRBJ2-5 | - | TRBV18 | TGTGCCAGCTCACCGACAGGGCTACAAGAGACCCAGTACTTC | CASSPTGLQETQYF
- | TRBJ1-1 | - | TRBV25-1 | TGTGCGTCGAAGGGTGGGGCCCAGTCCACTGAAGCTTTCTTT | CASKGGAQSTEAFF
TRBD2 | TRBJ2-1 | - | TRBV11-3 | TGTGCCAGCAGCCCCGGACTAGCGGGAGTTAATGAGCAGTTCTTC | CASSPGLAGVNEQFF
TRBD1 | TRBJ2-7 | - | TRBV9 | TGTGCCAGCAGCGTAAGGGACAGGGCCTCCGAGCAGTACTTC | CASSVRDRASEQYF
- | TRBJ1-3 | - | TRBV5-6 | TGTGCCAGCAGCGAAGCAGGGCAGTACTCTGGAAACACCATATATTTT | CASSEAGQYSGNTIYF
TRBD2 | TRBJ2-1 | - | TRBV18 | TGTGCCAGCTCACCGGGACTAGCGGGTAAGGGAGGTGAGCAGTTCTTC | CASSPGLAGKGGEQFF
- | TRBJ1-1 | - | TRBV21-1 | TGTGCCAGCAGCAAAAATAGAACTGAAGCTTTCTTT | CASSKNRTEAFF
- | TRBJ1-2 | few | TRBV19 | TGTGCCAGTAGTGAAGAGCGATATGGCTACACCTTC | CASSEERYGYTF
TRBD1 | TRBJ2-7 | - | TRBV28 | TGTGCCAGCAGTTTTGGAACAGGGGGCTCGTACGAGCAGTACTTC | CASSFGTGGSYEQYF
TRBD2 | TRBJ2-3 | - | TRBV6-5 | TGTGCCAGCACTCTAGCGGGTATTAGCACAGATACGCAGTATTTT | CASTLAGISTDTQYF
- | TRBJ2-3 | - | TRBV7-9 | TGTGCCAGCAGCTTAGAAGTTCTAGGATCAGATACGCAGTATTTT | CASSLEVLGSDTQYF
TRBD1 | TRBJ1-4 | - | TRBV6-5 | TGTGCCAGCAGTTCGACAGGGCTCCCTAGGCTGTTTTTT | CASSSTGLPRLFF
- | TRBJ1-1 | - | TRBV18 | TGTGCCAGCTCACCAGGTGCGGGTCCTCGGACTGAAGCTTTCTTT | CASSPGAGPRTEAFF
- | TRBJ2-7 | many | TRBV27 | TGTGCCAGCAGTATCGACAGTCCCTACGAGCAGTACTTC | CASSIDSPYEQYF
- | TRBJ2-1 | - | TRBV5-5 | TGTGCCGCCAGACTGGAGAGCTCCTACAATGAGCAGTTCTTC | CAARLESSYNEQFF
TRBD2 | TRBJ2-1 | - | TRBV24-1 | TGTGCCACCAGTGAGTTAGCGGGAGGCCGCACCAATGAGCAGTTCTTC | CATSELAGGRTNEQFF
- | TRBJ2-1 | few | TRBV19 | TGTGCCAGTAGTGCTACCCGGGACAATGAGCAGTTCTTC | CASSATRDNEQFF
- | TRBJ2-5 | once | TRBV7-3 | TGTGCCAGCAGCTTGGGGCCCTCTACGGGAGTAGAGACCCAGTACTTC | CASSLGPSTGVETQYF
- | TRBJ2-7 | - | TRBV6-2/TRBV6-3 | TGTGCCAGCAGTTACTTCGGAGGTTCCTACGAGCAGTACTTC | CASSYFGGSYEQYF
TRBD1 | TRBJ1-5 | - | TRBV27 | TGTGCCAGCAGTTTAGGACAGGGGTCCACCTTCCATCAGCCCCAGCATTTT | CASSLGQGSTFHQPQHF
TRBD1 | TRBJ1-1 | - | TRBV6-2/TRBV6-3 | TGTGCCAGCAGTTACTCTACCGGGACAGTTATGAACACTGAAGCTTTCTTT | CASSYSTGTVMNTEAFF
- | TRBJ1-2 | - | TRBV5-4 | TGTGCCAGCAGCTTGGGCGGGGGCTGGGGCTATGGCTACACCTTC | CASSLGGGWGYGYTF
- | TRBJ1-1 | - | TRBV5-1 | TGCGCCAGCAGCCCCGGACACCAGAACACTGAAGCTTTCTTT | CASSPGHQNTEAFF
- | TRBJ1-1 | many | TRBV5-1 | TGCGCCAGCAGCTTGGGTTACAGCGAAGCTTTCTTT | CASSLGYSEAFF
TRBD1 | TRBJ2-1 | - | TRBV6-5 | TGTGCCAGCAGTCCGGACAGGGGCGGGATCAATGAGCAGTTCTTC | CASSPDRGGINEQFF
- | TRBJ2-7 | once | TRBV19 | TGTGCCAGTAGTGTTTCGTTGGGACATAGCTCCTACGAGCAGTACTTC | CASSVSLGHSSYEQYF
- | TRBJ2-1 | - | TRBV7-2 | TGTGCCAGCAGCCCCGACTTTCGGGGGTTCTCCTACAATGAGCAGTTCTTC | CASSPDFRGFSYNEQFF
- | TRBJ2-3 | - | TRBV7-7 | TGTGCCAGCAGCTTTAGCGGTGGGGATACGCAGTATTTT | CASSFSGGDTQYF
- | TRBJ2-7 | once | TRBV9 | TGTGCCAGCAGCGTAGATCACGGTGCCTACGAGCAGTACTTC | CASSVDHGAYEQYF